The rows below give T cell receptor beta chains drawn from one sample of a study of blood T cell repertoires in COVID-19. Assay used: immunoSEQ multiplex PCR; TCRdb lists only in-frame clones, some missing. The data hold roughly 41,000 clones, with around 84% observed a single time. The sample comprised peripheral blood. Every receptor here comes from a man aged 60 to 69 with COVID-19, enrolled during active disease. The conserved cysteine and the conserved F or W are not part of the CDR3 here. Each record gives: CDR3 protein, V gene.

AWRNGGGSPYNEQF TRBV30
ASSSPHSGNTIY TRBV28
ASSLARGFEQY TRBV7-2
ASSPRLGGNQPQH TRBV28
ASSGQSLIGT TRBV2
ASTENRGETQY TRBV19
ASSLSRGYEQY TRBV28
ASSQGQVRKTQY TRBV3-1/TRBV3-2
ASSLPIGQGNYGYT TRBV5-4
ASSLGGSSNQPQH TRBV5-1
ASFRGSTGFEKLF TRBV18
ASSQPNPGLAGQRAYNEQF TRBV4-2
ASRRGLGTSPDTQY TRBV13
ASSLELNTEAF TRBV12-3/TRBV12-4
ASSPGGSRYVYGYT TRBV6-2/TRBV6-3
ASSSQTGTYNEQF TRBV5-1
ASTSPGYQETQY TRBV28
ASRTDRDRVSGTDTQY TRBV25-1
ASSGGTALSMNTEAF TRBV9
ASSVEGRVYGYT TRBV9
ASSHSGSRTYNEQF TRBV4-1
ASSPSGRAKGGELF TRBV4-1
ASSLQQGANSPLH TRBV11-2
ASGPGQGREKLF TRBV12-5
ASSQDPTGLYAYMNTEAF TRBV4-2
ASSPGLAGVGEQY TRBV18
ASSLPGGYGYT TRBV7-2
ASSFRAGPSTEAF TRBV11-2
ASSYDQGYTEAF TRBV6-5
ASSSLLNVLT TRBV11-2